There are a few counts of the clone carrying this T cell receptor (beta chain). Antigen: not known. UMIs and a universal primer site were added when TCR cDNA was made by 5'RACE template switching. TCRdb re-derived calls from the 5' RACE reads in MiXCR, one entry per CDR3 protein. The sample carries a few hundred thousand distinct CDR3 sequences, more than 5.5% recorded once. This record belongs to a study of T cells after yellow fever vaccination. Study conclusions and caveats: The study found a weaker secondary response that peaked faster, day 5 versus 15. Most clones from primary vaccination were detected again post-booster (around 96% CD4, roughly 85% CD8). A small proportion of clonotypes was detected in both the CD4 and CD8 compartments.

CDR1 and CDR2 (germline): ENHRY, SYGVKD. The V gene lost 8 bases and the J gene lost 5 bases, with 22 bases spanning the gap. This CDR3 is built from 16 residues. The material was PBMCs, obtained 5 days after the yellow fever booster vaccination. This receptor was identified in a man younger than 40 who received the YFV17D yellow fever vaccine. The chain has TRBV10-3 and TRBJ2-1, with D perhaps matching TRBD2 (6 bases). For the CDR3, the DNA is TGTGCCATCGGTGGGACTGTAAGCATGGGCCACAATGAGCAGTTCTTC. Residues: CAIGGTVSMGHNEQFF.